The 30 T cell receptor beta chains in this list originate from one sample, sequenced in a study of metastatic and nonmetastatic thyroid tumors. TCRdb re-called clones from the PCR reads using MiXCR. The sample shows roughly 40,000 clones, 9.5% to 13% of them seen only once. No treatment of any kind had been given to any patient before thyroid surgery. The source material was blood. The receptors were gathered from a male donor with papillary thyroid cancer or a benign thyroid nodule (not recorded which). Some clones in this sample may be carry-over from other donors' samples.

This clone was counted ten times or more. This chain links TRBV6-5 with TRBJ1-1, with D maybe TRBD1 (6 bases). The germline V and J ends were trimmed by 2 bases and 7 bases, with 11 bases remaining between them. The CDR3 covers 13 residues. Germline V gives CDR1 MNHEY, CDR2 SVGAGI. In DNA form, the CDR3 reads TGTGCCAGCAGTTACAACAGGGATCTTGAAGCTTTCTTT. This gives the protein CASSYNRDLEAFF.

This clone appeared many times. Here the CDR3 DNA reads TGTGCCTGGAGTCTTGGACAGCCCGGAAACACCATATATTTT. It encodes CAWSLGQPGNTIYF. The chain employs TRBV30 and TRBJ1-3; D is possibly TRBD1 (6 bases). There are 14 residues in the CDR3. Trimming removed 2 bases from V and 4 bases from J, with 12 bases in between. CDR1 and CDR2 from the germline V gene are GTSNPN and SVGIG (reference sequence).

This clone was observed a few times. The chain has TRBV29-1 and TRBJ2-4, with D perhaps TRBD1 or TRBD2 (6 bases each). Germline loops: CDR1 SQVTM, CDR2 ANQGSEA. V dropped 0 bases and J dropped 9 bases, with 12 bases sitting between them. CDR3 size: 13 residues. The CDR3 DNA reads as TGCAGCGTTGAAGAAGGAGGAGGGGGCATTCAGTACTTC. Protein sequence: CSVEEGGGGIQYF.

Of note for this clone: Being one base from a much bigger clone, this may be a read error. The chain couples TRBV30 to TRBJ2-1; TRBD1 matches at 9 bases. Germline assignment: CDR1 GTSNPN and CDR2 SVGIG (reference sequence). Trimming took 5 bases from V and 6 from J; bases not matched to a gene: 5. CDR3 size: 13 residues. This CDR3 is CAWGQGFSNEQFF. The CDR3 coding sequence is TGTGCCTGGGGACAGGGGTTCAGCAATGAGCAGTTCTTC.

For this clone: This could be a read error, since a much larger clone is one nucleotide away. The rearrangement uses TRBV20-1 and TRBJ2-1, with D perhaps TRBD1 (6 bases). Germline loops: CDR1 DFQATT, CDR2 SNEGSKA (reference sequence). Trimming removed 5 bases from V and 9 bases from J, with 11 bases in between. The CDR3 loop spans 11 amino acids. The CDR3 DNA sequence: TGCAGTGCTCACAGGGTCGGTGAGCAGTTCTTC. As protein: CSAHRVGEQFF.

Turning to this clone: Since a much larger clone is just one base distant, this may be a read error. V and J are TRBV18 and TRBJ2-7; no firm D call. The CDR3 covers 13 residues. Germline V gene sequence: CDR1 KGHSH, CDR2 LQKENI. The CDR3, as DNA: TGTACCAGCTCACCAAGGGTCGAGAACGAGCAGTACTTC. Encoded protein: CTSSPRVENEQYF.

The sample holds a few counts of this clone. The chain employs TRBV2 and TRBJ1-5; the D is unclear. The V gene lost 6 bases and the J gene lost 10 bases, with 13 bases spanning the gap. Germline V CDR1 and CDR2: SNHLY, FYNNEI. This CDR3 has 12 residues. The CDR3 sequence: CASSAPSYPQHF. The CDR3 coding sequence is TGTGCCAGCAGCGCCCCCAGTTATCCCCAGCATTTT.

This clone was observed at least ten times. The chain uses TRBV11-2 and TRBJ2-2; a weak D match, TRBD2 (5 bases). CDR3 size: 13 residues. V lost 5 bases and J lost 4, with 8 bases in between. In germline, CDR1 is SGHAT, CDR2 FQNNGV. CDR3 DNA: TGTGCCAGCAGCAAACGGGGCACCGGGGAGCTGTTTTTT. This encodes CASSKRGTGELFF.

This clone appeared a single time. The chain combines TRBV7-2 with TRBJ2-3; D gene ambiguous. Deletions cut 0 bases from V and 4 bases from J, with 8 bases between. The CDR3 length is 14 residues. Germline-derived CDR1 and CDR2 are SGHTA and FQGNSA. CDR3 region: CASSLARLSDTQYF. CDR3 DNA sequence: TGTGCCAGCAGCTTAGCGCGTCTATCAGATACGCAGTATTTT.

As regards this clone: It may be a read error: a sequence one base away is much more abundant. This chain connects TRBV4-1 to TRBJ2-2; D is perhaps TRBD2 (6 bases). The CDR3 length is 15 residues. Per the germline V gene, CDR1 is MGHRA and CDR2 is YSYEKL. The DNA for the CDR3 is TGCGCCAGCAGCCAAAAAGGAGGGAACACCGAGGAGCTGTTTTTT. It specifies CASSQKGGNTEELFF.

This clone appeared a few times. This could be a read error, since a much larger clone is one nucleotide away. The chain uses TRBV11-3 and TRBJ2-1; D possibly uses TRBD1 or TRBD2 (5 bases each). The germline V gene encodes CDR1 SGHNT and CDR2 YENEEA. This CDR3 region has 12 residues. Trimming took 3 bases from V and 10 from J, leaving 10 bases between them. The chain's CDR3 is CASSLTWDEQFF. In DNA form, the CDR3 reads TGTGCCAGCAGCTTGACATGGGACGAGCAGTTCTTC.

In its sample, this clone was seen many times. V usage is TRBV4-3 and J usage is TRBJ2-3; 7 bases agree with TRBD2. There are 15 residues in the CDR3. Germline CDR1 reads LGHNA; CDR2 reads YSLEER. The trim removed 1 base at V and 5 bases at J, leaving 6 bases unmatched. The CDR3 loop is CASSQVGGRIDTQYF. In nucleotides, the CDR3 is TGCGCCAGCAGCCAAGTGGGCGGGAGAATAGATACGCAGTATTTT.

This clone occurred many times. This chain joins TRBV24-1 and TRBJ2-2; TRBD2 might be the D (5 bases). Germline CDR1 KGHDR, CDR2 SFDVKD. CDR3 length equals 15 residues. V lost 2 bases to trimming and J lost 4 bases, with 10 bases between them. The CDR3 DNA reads TGTGCCACCAGTGATTCCCGGGATCCCACCGGGGAGCTGTTTTTT. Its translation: CATSDSRDPTGELFF.

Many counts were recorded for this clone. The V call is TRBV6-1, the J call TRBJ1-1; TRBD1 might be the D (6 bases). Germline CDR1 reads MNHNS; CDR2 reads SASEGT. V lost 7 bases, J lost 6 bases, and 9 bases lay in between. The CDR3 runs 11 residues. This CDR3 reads CASNTGSEAFF. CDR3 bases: TGTGCCAGCAACACAGGGTCTGAAGCTTTCTTT.

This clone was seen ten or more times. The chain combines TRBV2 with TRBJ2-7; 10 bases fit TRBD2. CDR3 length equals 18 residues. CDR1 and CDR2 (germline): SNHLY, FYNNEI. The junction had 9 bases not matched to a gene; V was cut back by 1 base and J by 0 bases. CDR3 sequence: CASSEGKGLAANSYEQYF. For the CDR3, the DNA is TGTGCCAGCAGTGAAGGGAAAGGACTAGCGGCAAACTCCTACGAGCAGTACTTC.

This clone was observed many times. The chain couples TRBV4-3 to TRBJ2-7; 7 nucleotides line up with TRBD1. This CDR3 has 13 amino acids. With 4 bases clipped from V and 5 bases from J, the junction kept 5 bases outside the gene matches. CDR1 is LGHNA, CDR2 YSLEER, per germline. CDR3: CASSPEGADEQYF. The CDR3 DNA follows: TGCGCCAGCAGCCCTGAGGGGGCGGACGAGCAGTACTTC.

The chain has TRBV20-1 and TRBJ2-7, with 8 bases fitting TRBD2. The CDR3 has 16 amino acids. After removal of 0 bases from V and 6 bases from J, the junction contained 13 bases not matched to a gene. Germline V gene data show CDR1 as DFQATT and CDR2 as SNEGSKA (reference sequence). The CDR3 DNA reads TGCAGTGCTAGAGACCCCAGCGGGAGACACCCCTCCGAGCAGTACTTC. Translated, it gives CSARDPSGRHPSEQYF.

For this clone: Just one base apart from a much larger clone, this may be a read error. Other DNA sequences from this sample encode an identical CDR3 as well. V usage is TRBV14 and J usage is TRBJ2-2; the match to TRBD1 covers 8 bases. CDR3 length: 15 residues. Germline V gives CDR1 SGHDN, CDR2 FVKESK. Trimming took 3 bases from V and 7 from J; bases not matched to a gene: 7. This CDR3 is CASSHLQGEFGELFF. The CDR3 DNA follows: TGTGCCAGCAGCCACTTACAGGGGGAGTTCGGGGAGCTGTTTTTT. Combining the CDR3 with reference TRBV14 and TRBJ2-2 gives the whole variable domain EAGVTQFPSHSVIEKGQTVTLRCDPISGHDNLYWYRRVMGKEIKFLLHFVKESKQDESGMPNNRFLAERTGGTYSTLKVQPAELEDSGVYFCASSHLQGEFGELFFGEGSRLTVL.

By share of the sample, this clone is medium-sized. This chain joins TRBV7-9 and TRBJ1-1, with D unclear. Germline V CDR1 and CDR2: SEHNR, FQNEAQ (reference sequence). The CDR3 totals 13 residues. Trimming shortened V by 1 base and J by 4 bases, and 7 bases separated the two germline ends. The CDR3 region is CASSLEGITEAFF. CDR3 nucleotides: TGTGCCAGCAGCTTAGAAGGGATCACTGAAGCTTTCTTT.

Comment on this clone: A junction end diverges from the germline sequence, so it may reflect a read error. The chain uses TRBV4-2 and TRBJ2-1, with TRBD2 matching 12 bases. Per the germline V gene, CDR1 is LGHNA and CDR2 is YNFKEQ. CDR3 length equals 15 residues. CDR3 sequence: CASSRTSGKDNEQLF. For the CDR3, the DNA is TGTGCCAGCAGCCGGACTAGCGGGAAGGACAATGAGCAGCTCTTC.

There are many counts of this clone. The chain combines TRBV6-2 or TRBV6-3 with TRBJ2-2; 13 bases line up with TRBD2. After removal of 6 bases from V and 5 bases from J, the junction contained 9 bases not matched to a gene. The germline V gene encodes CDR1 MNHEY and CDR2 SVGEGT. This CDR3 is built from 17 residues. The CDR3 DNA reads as TGTGCCAGCAGCCCTACTAGCGGGAGGGGTATAACCGGGGAGCTGTTTTTT. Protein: CASSPTSGRGITGELFF.

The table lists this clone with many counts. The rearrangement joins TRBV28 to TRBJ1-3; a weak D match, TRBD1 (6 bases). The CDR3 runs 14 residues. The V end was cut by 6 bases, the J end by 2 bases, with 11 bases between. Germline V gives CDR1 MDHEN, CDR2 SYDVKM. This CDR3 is CASRPGQPGNTIYF. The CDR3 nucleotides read TGTGCCAGCAGACCTGGACAGCCTGGAAACACCATATATTTT.

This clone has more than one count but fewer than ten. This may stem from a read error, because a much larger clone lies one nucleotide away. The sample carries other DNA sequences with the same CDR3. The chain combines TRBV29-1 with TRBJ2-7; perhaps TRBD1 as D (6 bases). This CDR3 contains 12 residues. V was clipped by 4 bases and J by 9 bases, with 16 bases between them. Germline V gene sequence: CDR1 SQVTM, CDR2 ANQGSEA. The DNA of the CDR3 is TGCAGCGTTGCGGTCAGGGGTCTGGGGCAGTACTTC. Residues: CSVAVRGLGQYF.

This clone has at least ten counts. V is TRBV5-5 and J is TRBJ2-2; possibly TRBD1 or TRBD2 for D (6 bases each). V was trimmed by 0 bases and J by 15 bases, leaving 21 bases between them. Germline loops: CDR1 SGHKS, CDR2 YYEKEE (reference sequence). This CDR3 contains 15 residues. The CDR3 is CASSLDSGTLRGVFF. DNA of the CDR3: TGTGCCAGCAGCTTGGACTCCGGGACCCTTAGGGGGGTGTTTTTT.

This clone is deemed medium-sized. This chain's CDR3 is CASRGMGAYGYTF. The DNA of the CDR3 is TGTGCCAGCAGGGGAATGGGGGCCTACGGCTACACCTTC. The rearrangement uses TRBV6-1 and TRBJ1-2, with D maybe TRBD1 (6 bases). The CDR3 loop spans 13 amino acids. Germline V gives CDR1 MNHNS, CDR2 SASEGT. Between the trimmed V and J ends, which lost 6 bases and 8 bases, there was a span of 16 bases.

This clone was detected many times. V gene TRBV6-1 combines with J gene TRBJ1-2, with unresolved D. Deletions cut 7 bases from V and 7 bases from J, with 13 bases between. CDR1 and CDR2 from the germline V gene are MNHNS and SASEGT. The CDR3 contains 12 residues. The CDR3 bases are TGTGCCAGCATTTCGGATGTCCTTGGCTACACCTTC. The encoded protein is CASISDVLGYTF.

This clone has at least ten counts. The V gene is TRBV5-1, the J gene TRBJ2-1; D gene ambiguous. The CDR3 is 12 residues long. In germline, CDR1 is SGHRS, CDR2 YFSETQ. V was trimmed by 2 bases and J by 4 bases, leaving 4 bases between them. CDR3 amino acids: CASSFAYNEQFF. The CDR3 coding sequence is TGCGCCAGCAGCTTTGCATACAATGAGCAGTTCTTC.

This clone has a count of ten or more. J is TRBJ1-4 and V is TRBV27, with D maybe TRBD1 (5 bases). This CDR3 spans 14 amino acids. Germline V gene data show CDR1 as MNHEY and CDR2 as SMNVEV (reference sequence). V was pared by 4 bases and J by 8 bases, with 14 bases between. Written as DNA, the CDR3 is TGTGCCAGCAGTTGGTTACGGGGCGGGGAAAAACTGTTTTTT. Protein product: CASSWLRGGEKLFF.

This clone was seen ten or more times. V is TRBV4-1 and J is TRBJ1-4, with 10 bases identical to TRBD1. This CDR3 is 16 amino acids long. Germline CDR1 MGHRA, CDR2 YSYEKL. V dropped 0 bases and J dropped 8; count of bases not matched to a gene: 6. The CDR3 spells CASSQEGTGEPEKLFF. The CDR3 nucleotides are TGCGCCAGCAGCCAAGAAGGGACAGGGGAACCCGAAAAACTGTTTTTT.

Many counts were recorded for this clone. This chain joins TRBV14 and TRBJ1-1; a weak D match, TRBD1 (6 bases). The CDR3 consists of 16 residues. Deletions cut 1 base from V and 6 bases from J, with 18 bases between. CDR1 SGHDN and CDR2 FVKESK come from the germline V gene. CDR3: CASSQVAGAMGAEAFF. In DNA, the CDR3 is TGTGCCAGCAGCCAAGTCGCAGGGGCCATGGGGGCTGAAGCTTTCTTT.